The clone carrying this T cell receptor beta chain was counted between two and nine times. Per the germline V gene, CDR1 is SNHLY and CDR2 is FYNNEI. The CDR3 extends over 16 amino acids. V dropped 1 base and J dropped 3 bases, with 13 bases sitting between them. Generated by immunoSEQ multiplex PCR, the TCRdb table keeps only in-frame clones and is missing some. The table shows about 300,000 clones, with approximately 91% occurring only once. This entry belongs to a study of blood T cell repertoires in COVID-19. Overall study: Sites in the United States, Italy and Spain provided acute and convalescent COVID-19 samples.

The study drew participants aged about 18 to 90 years from some 25 US areas. Assignments of participants to cohorts depended upon their own reported clinical history. The source of this sequence is a woman in her forties who had recovered from COVID-19. Sequences were obtained from PBMCs or T cells enriched from blood (not recorded which). The chain has TRBV2 and TRBJ1-3; D may be TRBD1 (5 bases). The CDR3 is CASSEVGRAGGNTIYF. CDR3 in DNA: TGTGCCAGCAGTGAAGTCGGCAGGGCAGGTGGAAACACCATATATTTT.